In its sample, the clone carrying this T cell receptor beta chain was seen a few times. Its antigen remains unknown. The germline V and J ends were trimmed by 0 bases and 6 bases, with 12 bases remaining between them. This CDR3 comprises 14 residues. CDR1 is MNHEY, CDR2 SMNVEV, per germline (reference sequence). Via MiXCR, TCRdb re-called the 5' RACE reads, giving one row per CDR3 protein. The sample shows under 300,000 distinct CDR3 sequences, approximately 8.3% of them seen only once. This specimen belongs to a study of identical twins. Study-level findings and limits: Fewer insertions characterized abundant cord blood beta clonotypes, whereas memory repertoires showed none. The analysis was cross-sectional rather than longitudinal within donors.

The sample was also linked to a second study, of yellow fever vaccine responses in identical twins.

The rearrangement links TRBV27 to TRBJ2-7; D is possibly TRBD1 (5 bases). The receptor was isolated from a woman under 30 in good health. The sample was CD8+ T cells sorted from blood. The CDR3: CASSLSRRVVEQYF. The CDR3 DNA is TGTGCCAGCAGTTTATCGCGCAGGGTCGTCGAGCAGTACTTC.